This is a list of T cell receptor beta chains from one sample in a study of OX40 agonist ivuxolimab in advanced cancers. Assay used: immunoSEQ multiplex PCR; TCRdb lists only in-frame clones, some missing. The sample has around 76,000 clones, 94% seen once. Sequencing was performed on CD4+ or CD8+ T cells sorted from blood, taken in a trial of the OX40 agonist ivuxolimab. These receptors all stem from an adult with an advanced solid tumor such as melanoma, head and neck, liver or kidney cancer. Both conserved end residues are part of each CDR3. A D gene is named only where the DNA matches it firmly. Some rows mark clone size as missing; the rest say once, few, many or name a class of expanded clone.

j_call: TRBJ2-5; clone_size: -; v_call: TRBV15; d_call: TRBD2; cdr3_nt: TGTGCCACCAGCAGAGAAAGTCGACTAGCGGGGGGGAGTGTCCAAGAGACCCAGTACTTC; cdr3_aa: CATSRESRLAGGSVQETQYF
j_call: TRBJ2-7; clone_size: -; v_call: TRBV9; d_call: TRBD1; cdr3_nt: TGTGCCAGCAGCGTAGCGACAGGGGCCAACTCCTACGAGCAGTACTTC; cdr3_aa: CASSVATGANSYEQYF
j_call: TRBJ1-6; clone_size: -; v_call: TRBV7-9; d_call: TRBD1; cdr3_nt: TGTGCCAGCAGCTTACCAGGGGGAATTGTTTCACCCCTCCACTTT; cdr3_aa: CASSLPGGIVSPLHF
j_call: TRBJ1-1; clone_size: -; v_call: TRBV7-2; d_call: -; cdr3_nt: TGTGCCAGCAGCAGGACGGGGAACACTGAAGCTTTCTTT; cdr3_aa: CASSRTGNTEAFF
j_call: TRBJ1-2; clone_size: -; v_call: TRBV4-3; d_call: -; cdr3_nt: TGCGCCAGCAGCCAAGATTGGGGGCAAGGCGGCTACACCTTC; cdr3_aa: CASSQDWGQGGYTF
j_call: TRBJ2-7; clone_size: -; v_call: TRBV6-5; d_call: -; cdr3_nt: TGTGCCAGCAGTTACGGAAGTCCGGCGAACGAGCAGTACTTC; cdr3_aa: CASSYGSPANEQYF
j_call: TRBJ2-7; clone_size: -; v_call: TRBV19; d_call: -; cdr3_nt: TGTGCCAGTAGTGTTGCTGTGGGGAGGACCTACGAGCAGTACTTC; cdr3_aa: CASSVAVGRTYEQYF
j_call: TRBJ2-3; clone_size: -; v_call: TRBV4-1; d_call: TRBD1; cdr3_nt: TGCGCCAGCAGCCACGAGGACAGGGGCGGCGATACGCAGTATTTT; cdr3_aa: CASSHEDRGGDTQYF
j_call: TRBJ2-7; clone_size: once; v_call: TRBV7-9; d_call: -; cdr3_nt: TGTGCCAGCACCCCCCAGGGGCTCTCCTACGAGCAGTACTTC; cdr3_aa: CASTPQGLSYEQYF
j_call: TRBJ1-1; clone_size: -; v_call: TRBV7-9; d_call: -; cdr3_nt: TGTGCCAGCAGCCCTGCAGGGTACACTGAAGCTTTCTTT; cdr3_aa: CASSPAGYTEAFF
j_call: TRBJ2-3; clone_size: once; v_call: TRBV14; d_call: -; cdr3_nt: TGTGCCAGCAGCCAAGGGTTCGGCACAGATACGCAGTATTTT; cdr3_aa: CASSQGFGTDTQYF
j_call: TRBJ2-3; clone_size: -; v_call: TRBV7-9; d_call: TRBD1; cdr3_nt: TGTGCCAGCAGCCCGAGACAGGGTTCTATGGGGGATACGCAGTATTTT; cdr3_aa: CASSPRQGSMGDTQYF
j_call: TRBJ2-3; clone_size: -; v_call: TRBV5-1; d_call: -; cdr3_nt: TGCGCCAGCAGGGGGGGTATGGGCGTGGGCACAGATACGCAGTATTTT; cdr3_aa: CASRGGMGVGTDTQYF
j_call: TRBJ2-2; clone_size: -; v_call: TRBV4-2; d_call: TRBD2; cdr3_nt: TGTGCCAGCAGCACCCAGACTAGCGGGAGGAACACCGGGGAGCTGTTTTTT; cdr3_aa: CASSTQTSGRNTGELFF
j_call: TRBJ2-7; clone_size: -; v_call: TRBV9; d_call: TRBD1; cdr3_nt: TGTGCCAGCAGCGCACCGGGACAGGGCTACGAGCAGTACTTC; cdr3_aa: CASSAPGQGYEQYF
j_call: TRBJ2-7; clone_size: -; v_call: TRBV4-3; d_call: -; cdr3_nt: TGCGCCAGCAGCCCCGGGCGGATCTCCTACGAGCAGTACTTC; cdr3_aa: CASSPGRISYEQYF
j_call: TRBJ2-3; clone_size: -; v_call: TRBV19; d_call: -; cdr3_nt: TGTGCTACAGGACGCGGCAATACGCAGTATTTT; cdr3_aa: CATGRGNTQYF
j_call: TRBJ2-1; clone_size: -; v_call: TRBV29-1; d_call: -; cdr3_nt: TGCAGCGTTGAACCGCAATACAATGAGCAGTTCTTC; cdr3_aa: CSVEPQYNEQFF
j_call: TRBJ1-1; clone_size: -; v_call: TRBV16; d_call: -; cdr3_nt: TGTGCCAGCAGCCAATCAGGTCTTCCGGGACACACTGAAGCTTTCTTT; cdr3_aa: CASSQSGLPGHTEAFF
j_call: TRBJ1-1; clone_size: -; v_call: TRBV4-1; d_call: -; cdr3_nt: TGCGCCAGCAGCCAAGCTCAAAACACTGAAGCTTTCTTT; cdr3_aa: CASSQAQNTEAFF
j_call: TRBJ1-5; clone_size: -; v_call: TRBV27; d_call: -; cdr3_nt: TGTGCCAGCAGTCTAGGGCAGGCTAGCAATCAGCCCCAGCATTTT; cdr3_aa: CASSLGQASNQPQHF
j_call: TRBJ2-1; clone_size: -; v_call: TRBV11-2; d_call: TRBD2; cdr3_nt: TGTGCCAGCAGCTCAGGGACTAGCGGGAGTAGGCCCTACAATGAGCAGTTCTTC; cdr3_aa: CASSSGTSGSRPYNEQFF
j_call: TRBJ2-1; clone_size: -; v_call: TRBV4-2; d_call: -; cdr3_nt: TGTGCCAGCAGCCAAGACCCGAGGTACTACAATGAGCAGTTCTTC; cdr3_aa: CASSQDPRYYNEQFF
j_call: TRBJ2-1; clone_size: -; v_call: TRBV7-9; d_call: -; cdr3_nt: TGTGCCAGCAGTCCGGGAGATGGTTACAATGAGCAGTTCTTC; cdr3_aa: CASSPGDGYNEQFF
j_call: TRBJ1-1; clone_size: -; v_call: TRBV25-1; d_call: TRBD1; cdr3_nt: TGTGCCAGCTTAGGGGAGGGGGCGCGGATGGGCTGGAACACTGAAGCTTTCTTT; cdr3_aa: CASLGEGARMGWNTEAFF
j_call: TRBJ1-3; clone_size: -; v_call: TRBV10-3; d_call: TRBD1; cdr3_nt: TGTGCCATCAGTGAGTTTGACAGGGCGGCACTAGATGGAAACACCATATATTTT; cdr3_aa: CAISEFDRAALDGNTIYF
j_call: TRBJ2-5; clone_size: -; v_call: TRBV11-2; d_call: TRBD2; cdr3_nt: TGTGCCAGCAGGCTAGCGGGGCAACGGGAGACCCAGTACTTC; cdr3_aa: CASRLAGQRETQYF
j_call: TRBJ2-7; clone_size: -; v_call: TRBV4-3; d_call: -; cdr3_nt: TGCGCCAGCAGCCAAGATTCGAGCGCCGGCCCGAGCGAGCAGTACTTC; cdr3_aa: CASSQDSSAGPSEQYF
j_call: TRBJ1-2; clone_size: -; v_call: TRBV4-2; d_call: TRBD1; cdr3_nt: TGTGCCAGCAGCCAATCGGACAGGCCAGAACTAAACTATGGCTACACCTTC; cdr3_aa: CASSQSDRPELNYGYTF
j_call: TRBJ1-1; clone_size: -; v_call: TRBV11-2; d_call: -; cdr3_nt: TGTGCCAGCAGCCCATATCGGCGGAACACTGAAGCTTTCTTT; cdr3_aa: CASSPYRRNTEAFF
j_call: TRBJ2-7; clone_size: -; v_call: TRBV29-1; d_call: -; cdr3_nt: TGCAGCGCACGGGGGGCCCGGGCAGGGCCCCCTGACCGACCCTACGAGCAGTACTTC; cdr3_aa: CSARGARAGPPDRPYEQYF
j_call: TRBJ2-7; clone_size: -; v_call: TRBV4-3; d_call: TRBD2; cdr3_nt: TGCGCCAGCAGCCCAGGGCGGGGGGCAGGATACGAGCAGTACTTC; cdr3_aa: CASSPGRGAGYEQYF
j_call: TRBJ2-7; clone_size: once; v_call: TRBV4-3; d_call: TRBD1; cdr3_nt: TGCGCCAGCAGCCAAGCCCCCTGGGACAGCTCCTACGAGCAGTACTTC; cdr3_aa: CASSQAPWDSSYEQYF
j_call: TRBJ2-2; clone_size: few; v_call: TRBV29-1; d_call: TRBD1; cdr3_nt: TGCAGCGTTATAGGGGGCCCCGGGGAGCTGTTTTTT; cdr3_aa: CSVIGGPGELFF
j_call: TRBJ1-2; clone_size: -; v_call: TRBV30; d_call: TRBD1; cdr3_nt: TGTGCCTGCAACCGGGACAGGGCCGATGGCTACACCTTC; cdr3_aa: CACNRDRADGYTF
j_call: TRBJ2-3; clone_size: -; v_call: TRBV6-5; d_call: TRBD1; cdr3_nt: TGTGCCAGCAGTCTGACAGGGAGCCCAGATACGCAGTATTTT; cdr3_aa: CASSLTGSPDTQYF
j_call: TRBJ2-7; clone_size: once; v_call: TRBV4-1; d_call: -; cdr3_nt: TGCGCCAGCAGCGACCGACTAGGCTACGAGCAGTACTTC; cdr3_aa: CASSDRLGYEQYF
j_call: TRBJ2-1; clone_size: -; v_call: TRBV19; d_call: -; cdr3_nt: TGTGCCAGTAGTATAGATCGGAGGGGGGCCTACAATGAGCAGTTCTTC; cdr3_aa: CASSIDRRGAYNEQFF
j_call: TRBJ2-7; clone_size: -; v_call: TRBV7-2; d_call: TRBD2; cdr3_nt: TGTGCCAGCAGCCTGAGCGGGGCAACCTACGAGCAGTACTTC; cdr3_aa: CASSLSGATYEQYF
j_call: TRBJ2-3; clone_size: -; v_call: TRBV15; d_call: -; cdr3_nt: TGTGCCACCAGCGGGGACTCCGCTAGCTCTTCCCTCACAGATACGCAGTATTTT; cdr3_aa: CATSGDSASSSLTDTQYF